Listed below are T cell receptor beta chains from one sample, sequenced in a study of blood T cell repertoires in COVID-19. The table came from immunoSEQ multiplex PCR; TCRdb's copy has only in-frame clones and leaves some out. This sample yields some 320,000 clones, of which around 85% are seen a single time; 1.5% to 2% belongs to the top ten. Sequencing input: PBMCs or T cells enriched from blood (not recorded which). These TCRs come from a woman in her twenties or thirties who had been exposed to COVID-19. The CDR3 runs from the conserved cysteine through the conserved F or W. A D gene is named only where the DNA matches it firmly. Size values are once, few and many counts, or a class for expanded clones, and some rows have none.

v_call	clone_size	d_call	j_call	cdr3_nt	cdr3_aa
TRBV5-1	NA	NA	TRBJ2-2	TGCGCCAGCAGCTTGCTGGGCTATACCGGGGAGCTGTTTTTT	CASSLLGYTGELFF
TRBV5-5	NA	NA	TRBJ2-1	TGTGCCAGCAGCTGGTTAGAGGGTGGGAGTTACAATGAGCAGTTCTTC	CASSWLEGGSYNEQFF
TRBV10-3	NA	NA	TRBJ1-6	TGTGCCATCAGTGAGGGGAGGGCACCCCTCCACTTT	CAISEGRAPLHF
TRBV24-1	NA	TRBD2	TRBJ2-1	TGTGCCACCAGTGAACCCGGGACTAGCAGATACAATGAGCAGTTCTTC	CATSEPGTSRYNEQFF
TRBV6-5	NA	NA	TRBJ1-2	TGTGCCAGCAGCCTTCGGGGTTTCTATGGCTACACCTTC	CASSLRGFYGYTF
TRBV28	NA	NA	TRBJ2-7	TGTGCCAGCAGCTTTAAATCGAGGTACGAGCAGTACTTC	CASSFKSRYEQYF
TRBV27	NA	TRBD1	TRBJ1-2	TGTGCCAGCAGTCCGTACAGGGGCAATGGCTACACCTTC	CASSPYRGNGYTF
TRBV28	NA	NA	TRBJ1-1	TGTGCCAGCAGTTTTGAAGGGGGGGGTTCCACTGAAGCTTTCTTT	CASSFEGGGSTEAFF
TRBV9	NA	TRBD1	TRBJ1-1	TGTGCCAGCAGCCCTCGGGACAGTCCACTAGGCACTGAAGCTTTCTTT	CASSPRDSPLGTEAFF
TRBV27	NA	TRBD2	TRBJ2-7	TGTGCCAGCAGTTTATACAATAGCGGGAGCTCCTACGAGCAGTACTTC	CASSLYNSGSSYEQYF
TRBV7-3	once	NA	TRBJ2-2	TGTGCCAGCAGCTTAAACCGCGCGAACACCGGGGAGCTGTTTTTT	CASSLNRANTGELFF
TRBV9	once	TRBD1	TRBJ1-6	TGTGCCAGCAGTCCCGGGACAGGGGAAAATTCACCCCTCCACTTT	CASSPGTGENSPLHF
TRBV7-9	NA	TRBD1	TRBJ1-6	TGTGCCAGCAACCCACGGGGACAGGCCGGATCACCCCTCCACTTT	CASNPRGQAGSPLHF
TRBV19	once	TRBD1	TRBJ1-2	TGTGCCAGTACTCCACAGGGGGCGCTTTTTCATGGCTACACCTTC	CASTPQGALFHGYTF
TRBV10-3	NA	TRBD1	TRBJ2-7	TGTGCCATCAGTGAAAGACAGGGATTCTCCTACGAGCAGTACTTC	CAISERQGFSYEQYF
TRBV18	NA	TRBD1	TRBJ1-5	TGTGCCAGCTCGGGACAGGGGCCAGATCAGCCCCAGCATTTT	CASSGQGPDQPQHF
TRBV4-1	many	NA	TRBJ2-1	TGCGCCAGCAGCCAAGAGGCGGGGGCTCCCCCCCCCACGCAGTTCTTC	CASSQEAGAPPPTQFF
TRBV4-2	NA	NA	TRBJ1-4	TGTGCCAGCAGCCTTGGGGGGGCCGATGAAAAACTGTTTTTT	CASSLGGADEKLFF
TRBV15	NA	NA	TRBJ1-1	TGTGCCACCAGGGGAAGAGGGACTGAAGCTTTCTTT	CATRGRGTEAFF
TRBV9	NA	NA	TRBJ1-1	TGTGCCAGCAGCGTGTCCACCGAACGGTCCACTGAAGCTTTCTTT	CASSVSTERSTEAFF
TRBV3-1/TRBV3-2	NA	TRBD1	TRBJ1-4	TGTGCCAGCAGCCAAGACCTACAGGGGGCTAATGAAAAACTGTTTTTT	CASSQDLQGANEKLFF
TRBV19	once	TRBD2	TRBJ2-1	TGTGCCAGTAGTATCAGCGGGAGATGGGTGTATGAGCAGTTCTTC	CASSISGRWVYEQFF
TRBV30	NA	NA	TRBJ1-6	TGTGCCTGGAGTGTTCTTAATTCACCCCTCCACTTT	CAWSVLNSPLHF
TRBV25-1	NA	TRBD1	TRBJ1-2	TGTGCCAGCAGTAATCCCGGGACAGACGGCTACACCTTC	CASSNPGTDGYTF
TRBV30	NA	NA	TRBJ2-2	TGTGCCTGGAGTGTCCTAAGCGGGGAGCTGTTTTTT	CAWSVLSGELFF
TRBV7-9	NA	TRBD1	TRBJ1-2	TGTGCCAGCAGCCCGGGACAGGCCCAATACTATGGCTACACCTTC	CASSPGQAQYYGYTF
TRBV6-5	NA	TRBD1	TRBJ2-7	TGTGCCAGCAGTTTCCGCCGGACAGGTCTCTACGAGCAGTACTTC	CASSFRRTGLYEQYF
TRBV2	NA	TRBD1	TRBJ1-2	TGTGCCAGCGCCCCGAGACAGGGGGATGGCTACACCTTC	CASAPRQGDGYTF
TRBV28	NA	NA	TRBJ2-2	TGTGCCAGCATAAAACAGTTGAACACCGGGGAGCTGTTTTTT	CASIKQLNTGELFF
TRBV6-5	NA	NA	TRBJ2-2	TGTGCCAGCAGGGTCTCGGGTCTGAACACCGGGGAGCTGTTTTTT	CASRVSGLNTGELFF
TRBV4-2	NA	TRBD1	TRBJ1-2	TGTGCCAGCAGCCAAGGGTCGCAGGGGGACTATGGCTACACCTTC	CASSQGSQGDYGYTF
TRBV5-4	NA	TRBD1	TRBJ1-1	TGTGCCAGCAGCTTGTGGGACAGGGACGGAACTGAAGCTTTCTTT	CASSLWDRDGTEAFF
TRBV28	few	NA	TRBJ2-7	TGTGCCAGCAGTAGACCGGGACAAAACAACGAGCAGTACTTC	CASSRPGQNNEQYF
TRBV18	NA	TRBD1	TRBJ1-5	TGTGCCAGCTCACCGGGGACAGGGGGCATGCAACAGCCCCAGCATTTT	CASSPGTGGMQQPQHF
TRBV5-6	NA	NA	TRBJ2-4	TGTGCCAGCAGCTTGATGGCAGGGAACATTCAGTACTTC	CASSLMAGNIQYF
TRBV3-1/TRBV3-2	NA	TRBD2	TRBJ2-7	TGTGCCAGCAGCCTGGCGGGAGACGAGCAGTACTTC	CASSLAGDEQYF
TRBV7-2	once	TRBD1	TRBJ1-1	TGTGCCAGCAGCTTAGATAGGGACAGCGGGAGGAGAGCTTTCTTT	CASSLDRDSGRRAFF
TRBV28	NA	NA	TRBJ1-2	TGTGCCAGCAGACGTACAGCAAACTATGGCTACACCTTC	CASRRTANYGYTF
TRBV6-2/TRBV6-3	once	NA	TRBJ1-1	TGTGCCAGCAGTCCCGGGGGACCGAACACTGAAGCTTTCTTT	CASSPGGPNTEAFF
TRBV18	NA	NA	TRBJ1-1	TGTGCCAGCTCACCAAGTTCCCAGTTGAACACTGAAGCTTTCTTT	CASSPSSQLNTEAFF
TRBV30	NA	NA	TRBJ1-1	TGTGCCTGGACCCCGGGTAACACTGAAGCTTTCTTT	CAWTPGNTEAFF
TRBV2	once	NA	TRBJ2-7	TGTGCCAGCAGTGAAGGAGCCTCCTACGAGCAGTACTTC	CASSEGASYEQYF
TRBV19	few	NA	TRBJ1-5	TGTGCCAGTAGTATAGATCGGGGGACTCAGCCCCAGCATTTT	CASSIDRGTQPQHF
TRBV30	NA	TRBD1	TRBJ1-4	TGTGCCTGGGCCCCCGGGACAGCTAATGAAAAACTGTTTTTT	CAWAPGTANEKLFF
TRBV6-2/TRBV6-3	NA	TRBD1	TRBJ1-2	TGTGCCAGCAGCACAGGGGGCCCCTATGGCTACACCTTC	CASSTGGPYGYTF
TRBV27	NA	TRBD1	TRBJ2-7	TGTGCCAGCAGCAAAATAAGGGGGCGGGCGTTATACGAGCAGTACTTC	CASSKIRGRALYEQYF
TRBV24-1	NA	TRBD2	TRBJ2-2	TGTGCCACCAGTGACTATAGCGGGGGGTGGACCGGGGAGCTGTTTTTT	CATSDYSGGWTGELFF
TRBV6-4	medium-sized	TRBD2	TRBJ2-3	TGTGCCAGCAGTGACGGAGCGGGAGGCACAGATACGCAGTATTTT	CASSDGAGGTDTQYF
TRBV25-1	NA	NA	TRBJ1-2	TGTGCCAGCAGTGACCCACAGGGACGTGGCTACACCTTC	CASSDPQGRGYTF
TRBV7-9	few	TRBD1	TRBJ2-5	TGTGCCAGCAGCTTGGACAGGGTGGGGGAGACCCAGTACTTC	CASSLDRVGETQYF
TRBV27	NA	NA	TRBJ2-3	TGTGCCAGCCCCGGGGGAAACACAGATACGCAGTATTTT	CASPGGNTDTQYF
TRBV4-3	NA	NA	TRBJ1-3	TGCGCCAGCAGCCAAGGAACAGGAACGGACTCTGGAAACACCATATATTTT	CASSQGTGTDSGNTIYF
TRBV5-5	NA	NA	TRBJ2-1	TGTGCCAGCAGCTTCAGTACCTACAATGAGCAGTTCTTC	CASSFSTYNEQFF
TRBV4-2	few	TRBD1	TRBJ1-3	TGTGCCAGCGGCCGGGACAGGGGAGGTGGAAACACCATATATTTT	CASGRDRGGGNTIYF